One sample yielded the 16 T cell receptor beta chains listed below, sequenced in a study of spatial heterogeneity in lung cancer. Using its own MiXCR run on the 5' RACE reads, TCRdb lists one record per CDR3 protein. The data show some 41,000 distinct CDR3 sequences, approximately 7% seen once. The time point here: sample taken at primary tumor resection. From tumor, nontumor lung or frozen PBMC, whole RNA was taken unsorted for sequencing. This specimen was PBMCs, taken at surgery. The receptors derive from a female donor with early-stage non-small cell lung cancer.

At least ten counts were recorded for this clonotype. The chain carries TRBV3-1 and TRBJ2-1, with 7 bases that match TRBD2. Trimming at V came to 8 bases and at J to 0 bases, leaving 13 bases not matched to a gene. Germline V gives CDR1 LGHDT, CDR2 YNNKEL (reference sequence). The CDR3 consists of 17 residues. CDR3 DNA: TGTGCCAGCCGGGCTAGCGGATACACACGCTCCTACAATGAGCAGTTCTTC. Its translation is CASRASGYTRSYNEQFF.

This clonotype was counted only a few times. The chain has TRBV15 and TRBJ1-1; D perhaps matches TRBD1 (6 bases). Germline CDR1 LNHNV, CDR2 YYDKDF (reference sequence). This CDR3 has 13 amino acids. The germline V and J ends were trimmed by 3 bases and 1 base, with 6 bases remaining between them. The CDR3 DNA follows: TGTGCCACCAGCAGCAGGGGGAACACTGAAGCTTTCTTT. Amino acid sequence: CATSSRGNTEAFF.

This clonotype was seen repeatedly, ten times or more. This chain uses TRBV29-1 with TRBJ1-1; D remains unclear. The V end lost 6 bases, the J end lost 1 base, and 15 bases lay between the germline ends. Germline CDR1 is SQVTM and CDR2 is ANQGSEA. CDR3 size: 14 residues. CDR3 loop: CSVWISASNTEAFF. The CDR3 DNA reads TGCAGCGTCTGGATCTCCGCTTCGAACACTGAAGCTTTCTTT.

The sample holds many counts of this clonotype. The chain carries TRBV28 and TRBJ2-5; D is uncertain. Trimming took off 6 bases at V and 2 bases at J, with 10 bases between the two ends. The germline gives CDR1 MDHEN, CDR2 SYDVKM. The CDR3 is 13 residues long. CDR3 DNA: TGTGCCAGCAGGGTGACTTTTCAAGAGACCCAGTACTTC. It is translated as CASRVTFQETQYF. The whole variable domain, remainder taken from reference TRBV28 and TRBJ2-5, is DVKVTQSSRYLVKRTGEKVFLECVQDMDHENMFWYRQDPGLGLRLIYFSYDVKMKEKGDIPEGYSVSREKKERFSLILESASTNQTSMYLCASRVTFQETQYFGPGTRLLVL.

The chain joins TRBV30 to TRBJ2-1; D is tentatively TRBD1 or TRBD2 (6 bases each). In germline, CDR1 is GTSNPN, CDR2 SVGIG (reference sequence). This CDR3 region has 16 residues. The ends were cut back, 8 bases at V and 3 bases at J, with 23 bases in the middle. The CDR3 DNA reads TGTGCCGTTCGCCCCAACGGGGGCCCAAACTACAATGAGCAGTTCTTC. Its protein product is CAVRPNGGPNYNEQFF.

This clonotype was observed many times. V usage is TRBV7-2 and J usage is TRBJ2-3; 7 bases are a match to TRBD2. After removal of 1 base from V and 1 base from J, the junction contained 2 bases not matched to a gene. Germline V gene sequence: CDR1 SGHTA, CDR2 FQGNSA. This CDR3 comprises 15 residues. Here the CDR3 DNA reads TGTGCCAGCAGCTTAGGGAGCGGGGGCACAGATACGCAGTATTTT. Its protein product is CASSLGSGGTDTQYF.

This clonotype turned up a few times. The chain joins TRBV28 to TRBJ1-1; D is perhaps TRBD1 (5 bases). The CDR3 totals 15 residues. Germline V gives CDR1 MDHEN, CDR2 SYDVKM. Trimming stripped 4 bases from V and 1 base from J, with 13 bases between. In DNA, the CDR3 is TGTGCCAGCAGTTCCCCAGGGAATTGGAACACTGAAGCTTTCTTT. This gives the protein CASSSPGNWNTEAFF.

At least ten counts were recorded for this clonotype. The chain recombines TRBV7-2 with TRBJ2-1; D perhaps matches TRBD1 (5 bases). Germline lookup yields CDR1 SGHTA and CDR2 FQGNSA. V dropped 5 bases and J dropped 4 bases, with 15 bases sitting between them. CDR3 length: 15 residues. CDR3 coding DNA: TGTGCCAGCAGCGAGGCTACAGGAATTTACAATGAGCAGTTCTTC. This codes for CASSEATGIYNEQFF.

This clonotype was observed a few times. The rearrangement uses TRBV21-1 and TRBJ2-7; the table's D gene call, TRBD1, was not cross checked with the DNA. TRBV21-1 counts as a pseudogene. This CDR3 has 15 residues. For the CDR3, the DNA is TGTGCCAGCAGCAAAGAACGGACAGGACTAACTAGGCAGTACTTC. Protein sequence: CASSKERTGLTRQYF.

This clonotype was picked up many times. The rearrangement joins TRBV9 to TRBJ2-3; tentatively, D is TRBD1 or TRBD2 (5 bases each). There are 16 residues in the CDR3. Germline V lookup: CDR1 SGDLS, CDR2 YYNGEE. V was clipped by 0 bases and J by 1 base, with 12 bases between them. DNA of the CDR3: TGTGCCAGCAGCGTAGGTCGGGGCTTGGGCACAGATACGCAGTATTTT. Residues: CASSVGRGLGTDTQYF.

This clonotype was counted at least ten times. The chain recombines TRBV2 with TRBJ2-7, with 13 bases aligning to TRBD2. J lost 7 bases, V lost 1 base, and 13 bases had no gene match. Germline-derived CDR1 and CDR2 are SNHLY and FYNNEI. The CDR3 is 18 amino acids. Here the CDR3 reads CASSEGGLAGAMLREQYF. In DNA form, the CDR3 reads TGTGCCAGCAGTGAAGGAGGACTAGCGGGGGCCATGCTACGGGAGCAGTACTTC.

Concerning this clonotype: At one end, the junction sequence differs from germline, possibly due to a read error. The chain combines TRBV3-1 with TRBJ1-4, with TRBD1 matching over 8 bases. From germline, CDR1 is LGHDT and CDR2 YNNKEL (reference sequence). The CDR3 covers 16 residues. CDR3 sequence (DNA): TGTGTCAGCAGCCAACTGGACAGGGCGGAGAGTGAAAAACTGTTTTTT. It encodes CVSSQLDRAESEKLFF.

This clonotype was seen a handful of times. It may be a read error: a sequence one base away is much more abundant. The DNA for the CDR3 is TGTGTCAGCAGCCGGGGAGGGGAAAGGTACGAGCAGTACTTC. This codes for CVSSRGGERYEQYF. This sequence joins TRBV7-9 and TRBJ2-7, with 7 bases that match TRBD2. Germline V gives CDR1 SEHNR, CDR2 FQNEAQ (reference sequence). This CDR3 contains 14 residues.

The rearrangement links TRBV29-1 to TRBJ1-2; tentative D call: TRBD1 (6 bases). Germline lookup yields CDR1 SQVTM and CDR2 ANQGSEA. This CDR3 has 13 residues. Trimming left V 1 base short and J 7 bases short, with 13 bases between. CDR3 amino acids: CSVEGQGTSGYTF. CDR3 in DNA: TGCAGCGTTGAAGGTCAGGGGACGAGTGGCTACACCTTC.

In its sample, this clonotype was seen a few times. The final CDR3 position lacks the conserved phenylalanine or tryptophan, pointing to a likely read error. J is TRBJ1-2 and V is TRBV28; no reliable D call. The CDR3 has 11 residues. Trimming left V 11 bases short and J 4 bases short, with 11 bases between. Germline CDR1 reads MDHEN; CDR2 reads SYDVKM. CDR3 coding DNA: TGTGCCTCGGGGAACAGCTATGGCTACACCTTA. Protein product: CASGNSYGYTL.

In its sample, this clonotype was seen a few times. The chain links TRBV5-1 to TRBJ2-7, with D perhaps given as TRBD1 or TRBD2 (5 bases each). CDR1 is SGHRS and CDR2 is YFSETQ in the germline V gene. The ends were cut back, 0 bases at V and 4 bases at J, with 11 bases in the middle. The CDR3 loop spans 14 amino acids. This CDR3 reads CASSLDQGAYEQYF. The CDR3 DNA is TGCGCCAGCAGCTTGGACCAGGGAGCTTACGAGCAGTACTTC.